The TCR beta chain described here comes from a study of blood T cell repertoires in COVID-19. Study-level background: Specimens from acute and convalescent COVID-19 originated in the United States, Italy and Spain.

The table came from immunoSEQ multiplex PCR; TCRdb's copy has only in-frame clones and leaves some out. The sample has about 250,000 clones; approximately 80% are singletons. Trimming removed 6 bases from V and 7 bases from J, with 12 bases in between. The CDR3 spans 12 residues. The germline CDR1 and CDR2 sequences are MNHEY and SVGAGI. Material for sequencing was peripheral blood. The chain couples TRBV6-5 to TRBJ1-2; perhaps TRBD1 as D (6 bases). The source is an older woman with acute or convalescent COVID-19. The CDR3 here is CASSRGVLGYTF. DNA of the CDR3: TGTGCCAGCAGCAGGGGCGTCCTTGGCTACACCTTC.